This is a list of T cell receptor beta chains from one sample in a study of liver allograft versus peripheral blood T cells. TCRdb ran MiXCR on the reads and lists one entry per CDR3 protein. The data contain thousands of distinct CDR3 sequences, less than 20% of them singletons. The receptors derive from a human patient who had a liver transplant. Among the T cells, some may be from the graft donor. The CDR3 runs from the conserved cysteine through the conserved F or W. The D gene is left open where the match is weak. Clone size, where shown, is once, few, many, or a class for clones that have expanded.

clone_size d_call j_call v_call cdr3_nt cdr3_aa
NA TRBD2 TRBJ2-3 TRBV27 TGTGCCAGCTCCCGTGGGGGGGGCACAGATACGCAGTATTTT CASSRGGGTDTQYF
many TRBD1 TRBJ2-1 TRBV6-2/TRBV6-3 TGTGCCAGTTTTGACAGGGGTTTAAGGAATGAGCAGTTCTTC CASFDRGLRNEQFF
medium-sized NA TRBJ1-1 TRBV18 TGTGCCAGCTCACCACAGGGGGGTACTGAAGCTTTCTTT CASSPQGGTEAFF
NA TRBD2 TRBJ2-5 TRBV11-2 TGTGTCAGCAGCCCCGGGACTAGCGGGGGGCTTTCCAAAGAGACCCAGTACTTC CVSSPGTSGGLSKETQYF
medium-sized NA TRBJ2-3 TRBV24-1 TGTGCCACCAGTGATTTCCGGGAGATGCAGTATTTT CATSDFREMQYF
few TRBD1 TRBJ2-5 TRBV19 TGTGCCAGTAGTACACAGGGGGGTGAGACCCAGTACTTC CASSTQGGETQYF
medium-sized NA TRBJ2-4 TRBV7-2 TGTGCCAGCAGCCCAGTCCCCCTAGCCAAAAACATTCAGTACTTC CASSPVPLAKNIQYF
medium-sized TRBD2 TRBJ2-2 TRBV29-1 TGCAGCGCCCGGCGGGGGGTCGGGGAGCTGTTTTTT CSARRGVGELFF
medium-sized TRBD2 TRBJ2-3 TRBV15 TGTGCCACCAGCAGGTTAGCGGGAATATCAGATACGCAGTATTTT CATSRLAGISDTQYF
medium-sized TRBD1 TRBJ2-3 TRBV13 TGTGCCAGCAGCGGTCCCGGGACAGCTAGCACAGATACGCAGTATTTT CASSGPGTASTDTQYF
many NA TRBJ1-4 TRBV6-1 TGTGCCAGCAGTGACGGGGGCTGGGGGGAAAAACTGTTTTTT CASSDGGWGEKLFF
medium-sized NA TRBJ1-2 TRBV29-1 TGCAGCGTTGAACCAGGGCCGGGGTATGGCTACACCTTC CSVEPGPGYGYTF
NA NA TRBJ1-6 TRBV12-3/TRBV12-4 TGTGCCAGCAGTTTTAACGGCGCAAGTCGAAATTCACCCCTCCACTTT CASSFNGASRNSPLHF
NA NA TRBJ1-5 TRBV9 TGTGCCAGCAGCGCCGACGGGAGGGAGTACCAGCCCCAGCATTTT CASSADGREYQPQHF
few NA TRBJ1-2 TRBV28 TGTGCCAGCAGTCCTGACACCGACTATGGCTACACCTTC CASSPDTDYGYTF
medium-sized NA TRBJ1-4 TRBV7-2 TGTGCCAGCAGCCCCCGAGGGGGGAGGGATGAAAAACTGTTTTTT CASSPRGGRDEKLFF
few TRBD1 TRBJ1-5 TRBV30 TGTGCTCCAGGGGGGGGGGTCAATCAGCCCCAGCATTTT CAPGGGVNQPQHF
medium-sized TRBD1 TRBJ1-2 TRBV18 TGTGCCAGCTCGCTTTCCCGGGACAGGGGCTATGGCTACACCTTC CASSLSRDRGYGYTF
NA TRBD1 TRBJ1-3 TRBV27 TGTGCCAGCAGTTCATGGGGACAGGGAAACACCATATATTTT CASSSWGQGNTIYF
medium-sized NA TRBJ2-5 TRBV27 TGTGCCAGCAGTTTATCCCTCCAAGCGTCGGGAGAGACCCAGTACTTC CASSLSLQASGETQYF
few NA TRBJ2-1 TRBV27 TGTGCCAGCAGTGGTCGTTTGGGTGGGATGGGGTACAATGAGCAGTTCTTC CASSGRLGGMGYNEQFF
medium-sized TRBD1 TRBJ1-3 TRBV18 TGTGCCAGCTCGCAAGAATCAGGGGGCTCTGGAAACACCATATATTTT CASSQESGGSGNTIYF
many TRBD2 TRBJ2-7 TRBV18 TGTGCCAGCTCACCACCGGTAGCGGGCTCCTACGAGCAGTACTTC CASSPPVAGSYEQYF
few NA TRBJ1-1 TRBV30 TGTGCCTGGAGCGCCATATTGGTAGCTTTCTTT CAWSAILVAFF
medium-sized TRBD1 TRBJ1-1 TRBV19 TGTGCCAGTAATCGGGACAGGGTGAACACTGAAGCTTTCTTT CASNRDRVNTEAFF
once NA TRBJ1-4 TRBV28 TGTGCCAGCAGGGACTCCAAGGCTGCAACTAATGAAAAACTGTTTTTT CASRDSKAATNEKLFF
many NA TRBJ1-1 TRBV7-9 TGTGCCAGCAGCTTACTCTGGTACACTGAAGCTTTCTTT CASSLLWYTEAFF
NA NA TRBJ1-3 TRBV5-5 TGTGCCAGCAGCTTGTGGCAGGCTGGAAACACCATATATTTT CASSLWQAGNTIYF
many TRBD1 TRBJ2-6 TRBV7-2 TGTGCCAGCAGCTCGCGGACAGGACAGAAGGCTGGGGCCAACGTCCTGACTTTC CASSSRTGQKAGANVLTF
medium-sized TRBD1 TRBJ1-2 TRBV6-5 TGTGCCAGCACACCAGGACAGGGTCTTTCCTATGGCTACACCTTC CASTPGQGLSYGYTF
medium-sized NA TRBJ2-7 TRBV6-1 TGTGCCAGCACAGGGCCCGTCTATTACGAGCAGTACTTC CASTGPVYYEQYF
medium-sized NA TRBJ2-1 TRBV7-2 TGTGCCAGCAGCTCCAGCTCCTACAATGAGCAGTTCTTC CASSSSSYNEQFF
NA NA TRBJ1-2 TRBV5-5 TGTGCCAGCAGCTTGGACACTTACGGGAACTATGGCTACACCTTC CASSLDTYGNYGYTF
medium-sized TRBD1 TRBJ1-2 TRBV29-1 TGCAGCGCAGGGGGGACAGGGAACTATGGCTACACCTTC CSAGGTGNYGYTF
medium-sized NA TRBJ1-2 TRBV18 TGTGCCAGCTCACCACCGACAAGGGGTCATGGCTACACCTTC CASSPPTRGHGYTF